The 13 T cell receptor beta chains below all came from one sample that was sequenced in a study of beta chain features in type 1 diabetes. Their recognized antigens are unknown. Study-level findings and limits: Among patients with Type 1 diabetes, TCRB CDR3s were moderately but significantly shorter in every one of the four CD4+ subsets.

TCRB transcripts that were expressed got sequenced, as all of the isolated RNA had been reverse transcribed. TCRdb's table, derived via immunoSEQ multiplex PCR, lists solely in-frame clones and lacks some. The sample holds around 46,000 clones, roughly 48% seen once. Input material: stem cell memory CD4+ T cells from blood. The receptors come from a man aged 30 to 39 with type 1 diabetes.

In its sample, this clone was seen a few times. V usage is TRBV5-1 and J usage is TRBJ1-2; D is ambiguous. The CDR3 sequence is 13 residues long. Germline V gene data show CDR1 as SGHRS and CDR2 as YFSETQ. The V and J ends lost 0 bases and 2 bases respectively, with 5 bases between them. CDR3 sequence reads: CASSLAENYGYTF. CDR3 in DNA: TGCGCCAGCAGCTTGGCGGAGAACTATGGCTACACCTTC.

On this clone itself: The junction and the germline gene differ at one end; a read error may be behind it. The gene calls are TRBV5-1 and TRBJ2-6; D might be TRBD1 (6 bases). Germline V CDR1 and CDR2: SGHRS, YFSETQ. CDR3 length: 15 residues. This chain's CDR3 is CASSRTGSGPNVLTF. For the CDR3, the DNA is TGCGCCAGCAGCAGAACAGGGTCTGGGCCCAACGTCCTGACTTTC.

In this sample, this clone turned up once. The V call is TRBV10-3, the J call TRBJ1-1; no firm D call. CDR3 size: 14 residues. The germline V gene encodes CDR1 ENHRY and CDR2 SYGVKD. With 0 bases removed from V and 9 bases from J, the gap between germline ends came to 14 bases. The CDR3 DNA reads as TGTGCCATCAGTGAGTCCTTAAGGGAGGCTAAAGCTTTCTTT. This translates into CAISESLREAKAFF.

This clone was counted only a few times. The chain joins TRBV10-3 to TRBJ2-1, with 8 bases that match TRBD1. The CDR3 runs 17 residues. Germline CDR1 is ENHRY and CDR2 is SYGVKD. V was pared by 2 bases and J by 0 bases, with 6 bases of the junction left unmatched. In nucleotides, the CDR3 is TGTGCCATCAGTGAGGTACAGGGGGGCCTCTCCTACAATGAGCAGTTCTTC. Translating gives CAISEVQGGLSYNEQFF.

The J gene is TRBJ2-7, the V gene TRBV20-1, with D hard to call. The CDR3 runs 11 residues. Trimming shortened V by 3 bases and J by 2 bases, and 5 bases separated the two germline ends. Per germline, CDR1 DFQATT and CDR2 SNEGSKA (reference sequence). The CDR3: CSASRTYEQYF. DNA of the CDR3: TGCAGTGCTAGCAGGACCTACGAGCAGTACTTC.

This clone turned up a few times. V gene TRBV27 combines with J gene TRBJ2-7; 11 bases are a match to TRBD1. The CDR3 loop spans 13 amino acids. V lost 6 bases to trimming and J lost 4 bases; unmatched junction nucleotides: 2. Germline CDR1 MNHEY, CDR2 SMNVEV (reference sequence). As DNA, the CDR3 is TGTGCCAGCAGGCGGGACAGGGGGTACGAGCAGTACTTC. Residues: CASRRDRGYEQYF.

The V gene is TRBV6-5, the J gene TRBJ2-7; tentatively, D is TRBD1 (6 bases). Germline-derived CDR1 and CDR2 are MNHEY and SVGAGI. The V end was cut by 6 bases, the J end by 2 bases, with 11 bases between. This CDR3 comprises 13 residues. In DNA, the CDR3 is TGTGCCAGCAGAGGGACATCAACCTACGAGCAGTACTTC. It translates to CASRGTSTYEQYF.

The chain links TRBV15 to TRBJ2-2; TRBD2 agrees at 10 bases. Losses at the gene ends were 0 bases for V and 5 bases for J; bases not matched to a gene: 3. Germline lookup yields CDR1 LNHNV and CDR2 YYDKDF (reference sequence). The CDR3 consists of 16 residues. CDR3 in amino acids: CATSRDASGRTGELFF. The CDR3 nucleotides read TGTGCCACCAGCAGAGATGCTAGCGGGAGAACCGGGGAGCTGTTTTTT. The full variable domain, its missing parts supplied by reference TRBV15 and TRBJ2-2, is DAMVIQNPRYQVTQFGKPVTLSCSQTLNHNVMYWYQQKSSQAPKLLFHYYDKDFNNEADTPDNFQSRRPNTSFCFLDIRSPGLGDTAMYLCATSRDASGRTGELFFGEGSRLTVL.

The genes are TRBV2 and TRBJ1-5, with D unresolved. Germline V gene data show CDR1 as SNHLY and CDR2 as FYNNEI. The CDR3 is 13 residues long. Trimming took 5 bases from V and 6 from J, leaving 11 bases between them. The CDR3 spells CASSLLGGQPQHF. CDR3 bases: TGTGCCAGCAGTCTGCTAGGAGGTCAGCCCCAGCATTTT.

DNA for the CDR3: TGTGCCAGCAGCCCCACTCAAAACACTGAAGCTTTCTTT. Amino acids: CASSPTQNTEAFF. The genes are TRBV7-9 and TRBJ1-1; D gene unclear. From germline, CDR1 is SEHNR and CDR2 FQNEAQ (reference sequence). Between the trimmed V and J ends, which lost 5 bases and 2 bases, there was a span of 9 bases. The CDR3 is 13 amino acids.

V usage is TRBV7-8 and J usage is TRBJ2-2; no definite D call. CDR3 length equals 14 residues. From germline, CDR1 is SGHVS and CDR2 FQNEAQ. V dropped 5 bases and J dropped 1 base, with 8 bases sitting between them. The CDR3 DNA reads as TGTGCCAGCAGCAGAACTGTGAACACCGGGGAGCTGTTTTTT. Residues: CASSRTVNTGELFF. Filled out from reference TRBV7-8 and TRBJ2-2, the complete variable domain reads GAGVSQSPRYKVAKRGQDVALRCDPISGHVSLFWYQQALGQGPEFLTYFQNEAQLDKSGLPSDRFFAERPEGSVSTLKIQRTQQEDSAVYLCASSRTVNTGELFFGEGSRLTVL.

The CDR3 DNA is TGTGCCAGCAGCTTACAGGTTCACTCTGGAAACACCATATATTTT. Translated, it gives CASSLQVHSGNTIYF. The chain recombines TRBV11-2 with TRBJ1-3; D remains ambiguous. The CDR3 covers 15 residues. Trimming took 2 bases from V and 0 from J, leaving 8 bases between them. Germline loops: CDR1 SGHAT, CDR2 FQNNGV.

V is TRBV4-3 and J is TRBJ2-2; 13 bases are shared with TRBD2. CDR1 and CDR2 from the germline V gene are LGHNA and YSLEER. With 0 bases clipped from V and 2 bases from J, the junction kept 9 bases outside the gene matches. The CDR3 covers 20 residues. CDR3 sequence reads: CASSQELTGLAGSNTGELFF. In DNA form, the CDR3 reads TGCGCCAGCAGCCAAGAACTAACGGGACTAGCGGGATCAAACACCGGGGAGCTGTTTTTT.